Included here is one TCR beta chain sequence, with context. Its antigen is not known. These data belong to a study of sequential checkpoint blockade in melanoma. Study-level information: First-line arms were nivolumab then ipilimumab, or the reverse, randomized 1:1. Findings and limits, study-wide: T-cell fraction and clonality followed PD-L1 and CD8+ counts, not mutational load. About 30 times likelier clinical benefit followed increased tumor T-cell fraction and clonality.

The method was immunoSEQ multiplex PCR; TCRdb's version includes in-frame clones alone and lacks a portion of them. Of about 4,900 clones in the sample, 34% are singletons; the top ten hold approximately 12%. The CDR3 contains 15 residues. The germline gives CDR1 SGHRS, CDR2 YFSETQ. V trimming: 5 bases; J trimming: 4 bases; junction bases outside the gene matches: 7. Treatment indicated: randomized to nivolumab then ipilimumab (arm A) or the reverse (arm B). V gene TRBV5-1 combines with J gene TRBJ1-2; TRBD1 aligns across 11 bases. Source: tumor tissue (inferred from file names), taken from a patient given nivolumab and ipilimumab in sequence. This receptor was identified in a human donor with melanoma. CDR3 sequence: CASRQGTGGSYGYTF. The CDR3 DNA sequence: TGCGCCAGCAGGCAAGGGACAGGGGGATCCTATGGCTACACCTTC.